This T cell receptor beta chain was captured by sequencing in a study of CD4 T cell repertoires in COVID-19. V gave up 3 bases and J gave up 4 bases, with 6 bases separating them. Germline V gene lookup returns CDR1 MDHEN and CDR2 SYDVKM. The CDR3 is made up of 12 amino acids. Of note for this clone: Other nucleotide sequences in the sample specify the same CDR3.

Data came from immunoSEQ multiplex PCR; TCRdb stores just in-frame clones and leaves some out. Counted here are over 75,000 clones, under 90% occurring once; the ten biggest clones make up 0.45% to 0.7%. This clonotype originated in a human donor who had COVID-19. The chain recombines TRBV28 with TRBJ1-1, with no clear D. Sequences were derived from CD4+ T cells from peripheral blood, sampled after recovery from COVID-19. DNA for the CDR3: TGTGCCAGCAGTTTTGGACTCACTGAAGCTTTCTTT. Residues: CASSFGLTEAFF. The full variable domain, rest sourced from reference TRBV28 and TRBJ1-1, is DVKVTQSSRYLVKRTGEKVFLECVQDMDHENMFWYRQDPGLGLRLIYFSYDVKMKEKGDIPEGYSVSREKKERFSLILESASTNQTSMYLCASSFGLTEAFFGQGTRLTVV.